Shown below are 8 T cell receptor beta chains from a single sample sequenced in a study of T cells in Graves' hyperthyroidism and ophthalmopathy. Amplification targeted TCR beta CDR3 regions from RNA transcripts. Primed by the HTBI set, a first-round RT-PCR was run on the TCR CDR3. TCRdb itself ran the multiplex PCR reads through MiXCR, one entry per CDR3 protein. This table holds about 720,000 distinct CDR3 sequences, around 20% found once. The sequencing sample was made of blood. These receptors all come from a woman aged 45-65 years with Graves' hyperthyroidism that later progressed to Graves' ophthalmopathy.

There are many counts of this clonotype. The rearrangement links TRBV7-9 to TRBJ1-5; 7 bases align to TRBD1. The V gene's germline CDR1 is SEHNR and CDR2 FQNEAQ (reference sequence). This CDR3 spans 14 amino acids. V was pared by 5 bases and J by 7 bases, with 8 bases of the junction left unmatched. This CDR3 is CASSKTGSRQPQHF. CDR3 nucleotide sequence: TGTGCCAGCAGCAAGACAGGGAGCAGGCAGCCCCAGCATTTT. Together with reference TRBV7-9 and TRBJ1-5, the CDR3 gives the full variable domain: DTGVSQNPRHKITKRGQNVTFRCDPISEHNRLYWYRQTLGQGPEFLTYFQNEAQLEKSRLLSDRFSAERPKGSFSTLEIQRTEQGDSAMYLCASSKTGSRQPQHFGDGTRLSIL.

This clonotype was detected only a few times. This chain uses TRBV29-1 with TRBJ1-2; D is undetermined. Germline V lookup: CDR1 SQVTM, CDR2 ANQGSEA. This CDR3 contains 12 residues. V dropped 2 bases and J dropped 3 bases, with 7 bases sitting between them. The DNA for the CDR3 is TGCAGCGTTGAAAGGTCTGACTATGGCTACACCTTC. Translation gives CSVERSDYGYTF.

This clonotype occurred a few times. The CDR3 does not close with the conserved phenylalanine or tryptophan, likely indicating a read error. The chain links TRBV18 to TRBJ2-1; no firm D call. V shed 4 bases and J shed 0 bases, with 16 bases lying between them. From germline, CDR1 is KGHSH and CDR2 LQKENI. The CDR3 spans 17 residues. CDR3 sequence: CASSRELLLPSYNEQFL. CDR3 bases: TGTGCCAGCTCACGCGAACTATTGCTCCCCTCCTACAATGAGCAGTTCCTC.

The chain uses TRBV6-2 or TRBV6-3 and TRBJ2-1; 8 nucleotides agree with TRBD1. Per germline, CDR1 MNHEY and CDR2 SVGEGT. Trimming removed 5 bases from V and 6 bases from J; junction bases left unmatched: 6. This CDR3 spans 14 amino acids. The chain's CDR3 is CASSKSTGVNEQFF. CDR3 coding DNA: TGTGCCAGCAGTAAGTCGACAGGGGTCAATGAGCAGTTCTTC.

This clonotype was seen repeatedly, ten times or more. CDR3 residues: CASSLPGQAPYGYTF. The CDR3 DNA reads TGTGCCAGTAGTCTACCGGGACAGGCACCCTATGGCTACACCTTC. The rearrangement links TRBV19 to TRBJ1-2, with 8 nucleotides matching TRBD1. CDR3 length: 15 amino acids. J was trimmed by 4 bases and V by 5 bases; bases with no gene match: 9. Germline V lookup: CDR1 LNHDA, CDR2 SQIVND (reference sequence).

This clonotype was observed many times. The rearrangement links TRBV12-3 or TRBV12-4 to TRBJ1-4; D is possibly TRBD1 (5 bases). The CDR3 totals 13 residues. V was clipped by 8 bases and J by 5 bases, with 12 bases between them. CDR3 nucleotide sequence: TGTGCCAGCCGGCGGGGGGAAAATGAAAAACTGTTTTTT. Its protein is CASRRGENEKLFF.

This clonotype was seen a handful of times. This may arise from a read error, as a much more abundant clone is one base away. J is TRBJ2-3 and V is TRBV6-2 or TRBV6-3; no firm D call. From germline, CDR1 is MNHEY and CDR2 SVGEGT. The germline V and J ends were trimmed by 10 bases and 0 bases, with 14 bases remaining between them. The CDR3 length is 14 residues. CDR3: CATRTVGSTDTQYF. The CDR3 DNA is TGTGCCACCAGAACAGTGGGTAGCACAGATACGCAGTATTTT.

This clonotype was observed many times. This CDR3 reads CASIGTAMNTEAFF. The CDR3 DNA sequence: TGTGCCAGCATAGGGACAGCCATGAACACTGAAGCTTTCTTT. The rearrangement uses TRBV6-2 or TRBV6-3 and TRBJ1-1; 7 positions match TRBD1. The CDR3 is 14 amino acids. After removal of 7 bases from V and 0 bases from J, the junction contained 5 bases not matched to a gene. Germline V gives CDR1 MNHEY, CDR2 SVGEGT.